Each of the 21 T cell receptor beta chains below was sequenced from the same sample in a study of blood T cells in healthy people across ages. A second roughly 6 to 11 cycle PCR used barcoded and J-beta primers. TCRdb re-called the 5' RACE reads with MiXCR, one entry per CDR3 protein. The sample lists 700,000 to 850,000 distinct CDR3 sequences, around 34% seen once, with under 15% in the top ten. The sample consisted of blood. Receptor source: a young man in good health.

CDR3 DNA sequence: TGTGCCAGCAGTATTAGCGGGAGTAGCTCCTACGAGCAGTACTTC. As protein: CASSISGSSSYEQYF. The chain links TRBV12-3 or TRBV12-4 to TRBJ2-7, with TRBD2 matching over 9 bases. The CDR3 contains 15 residues. V lost 5 bases to trimming and J lost 0 bases; unmatched junction nucleotides: 5.

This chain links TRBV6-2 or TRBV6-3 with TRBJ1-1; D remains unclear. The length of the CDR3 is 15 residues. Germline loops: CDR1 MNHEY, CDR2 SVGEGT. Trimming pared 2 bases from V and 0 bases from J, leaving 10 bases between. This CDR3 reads CASSYEGFMNTEAFF. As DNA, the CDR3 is TGTGCCAGCAGTTACGAGGGCTTCATGAACACTGAAGCTTTCTTT.

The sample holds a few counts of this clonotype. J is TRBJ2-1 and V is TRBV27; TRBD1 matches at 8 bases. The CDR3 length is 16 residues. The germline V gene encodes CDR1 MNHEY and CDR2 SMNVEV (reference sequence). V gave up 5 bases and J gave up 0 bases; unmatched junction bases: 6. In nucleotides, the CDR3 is TGTGCCAGCAGTGGACAGGGTCCGAGCTCCTACAATGAGCAGTTCTTC. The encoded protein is CASSGQGPSSYNEQFF.

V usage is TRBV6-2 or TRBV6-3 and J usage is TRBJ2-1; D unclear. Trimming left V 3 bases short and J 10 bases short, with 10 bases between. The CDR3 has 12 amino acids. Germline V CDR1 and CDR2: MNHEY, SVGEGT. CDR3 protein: CASSYGFIEQFF. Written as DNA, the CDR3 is TGTGCCAGCAGTTATGGGTTTATCGAGCAGTTCTTC.

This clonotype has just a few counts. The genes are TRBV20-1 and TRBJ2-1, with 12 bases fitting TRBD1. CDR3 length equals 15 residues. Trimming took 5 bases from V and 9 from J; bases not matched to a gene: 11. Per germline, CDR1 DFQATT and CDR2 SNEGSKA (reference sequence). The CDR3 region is CSALTPGQGAVEQFF. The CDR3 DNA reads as TGCAGTGCTCTTACCCCGGGACAGGGGGCTGTTGAGCAGTTCTTC.

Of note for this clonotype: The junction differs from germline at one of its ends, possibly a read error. The CDR3 region has the DNA TGTGCCAGCAGGGAGGCTACCTATGACTACACCTTC. Protein: CASREATYDYTF. This chain uses TRBV2 with TRBJ1-2; no firm D call. Germline V CDR1 and CDR2: SNHLY, FYNNEI. The CDR3 consists of 12 residues.

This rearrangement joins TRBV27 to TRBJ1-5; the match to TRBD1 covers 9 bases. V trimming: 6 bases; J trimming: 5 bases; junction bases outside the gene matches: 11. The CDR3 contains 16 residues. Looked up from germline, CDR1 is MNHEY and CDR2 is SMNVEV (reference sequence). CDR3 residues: CASSYTGTGIHQPQHF. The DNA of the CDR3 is TGTGCCAGCAGCTACACCGGGACAGGGATCCATCAGCCCCAGCATTTT.

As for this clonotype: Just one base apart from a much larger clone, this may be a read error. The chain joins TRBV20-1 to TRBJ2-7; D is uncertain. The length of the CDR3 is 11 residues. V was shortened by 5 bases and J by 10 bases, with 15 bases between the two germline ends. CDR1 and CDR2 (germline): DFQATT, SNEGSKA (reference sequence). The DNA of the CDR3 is TGCAGTGCTCGAGTGGTAGAGGCCCAGTACTTC. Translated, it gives CSARVVEAQYF.

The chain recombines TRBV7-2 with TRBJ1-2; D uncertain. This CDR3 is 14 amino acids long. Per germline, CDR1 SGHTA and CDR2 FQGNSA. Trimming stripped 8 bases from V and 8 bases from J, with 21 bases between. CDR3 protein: CASGYQDSPVGYTF. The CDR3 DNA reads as TGTGCCAGCGGCTACCAGGACTCTCCAGTAGGCTACACCTTC.

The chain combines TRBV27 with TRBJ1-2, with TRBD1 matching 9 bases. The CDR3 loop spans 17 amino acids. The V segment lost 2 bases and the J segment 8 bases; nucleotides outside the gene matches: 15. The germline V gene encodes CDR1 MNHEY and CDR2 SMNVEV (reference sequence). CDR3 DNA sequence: TGTGCCAGCAGTTTAGGGTTTGGGGACAGGGTCTCTGAAGGCTACACCTTC. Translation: CASSLGFGDRVSEGYTF.

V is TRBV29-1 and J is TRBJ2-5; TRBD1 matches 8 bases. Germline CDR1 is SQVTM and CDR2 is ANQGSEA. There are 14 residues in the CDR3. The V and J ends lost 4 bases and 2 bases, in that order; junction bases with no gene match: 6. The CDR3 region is CSVAGGTGQETQYF. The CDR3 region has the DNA TGCAGCGTTGCAGGGGGGACAGGACAAGAGACCCAGTACTTC.

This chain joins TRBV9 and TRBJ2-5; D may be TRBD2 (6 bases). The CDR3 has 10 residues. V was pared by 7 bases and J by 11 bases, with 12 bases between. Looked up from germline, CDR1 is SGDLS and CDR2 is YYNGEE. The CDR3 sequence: CASGGNEQYF. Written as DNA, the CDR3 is TGTGCCAGCGGGGGGAATGAGCAGTACTTC.

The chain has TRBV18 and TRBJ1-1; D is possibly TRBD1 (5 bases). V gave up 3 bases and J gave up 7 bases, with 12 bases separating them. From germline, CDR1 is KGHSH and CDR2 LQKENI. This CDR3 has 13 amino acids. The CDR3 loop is CASSPPGQFEAFF. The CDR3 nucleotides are TGTGCCAGCTCACCGCCTGGACAATTTGAAGCTTTCTTT.

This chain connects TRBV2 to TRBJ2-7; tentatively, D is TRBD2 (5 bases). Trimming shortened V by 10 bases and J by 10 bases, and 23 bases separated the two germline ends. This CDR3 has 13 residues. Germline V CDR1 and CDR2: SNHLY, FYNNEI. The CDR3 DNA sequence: TGTGCCACGTCCTCCATTGAGGGTGGCTTTCAGTACTTC. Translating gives CATSSIEGGFQYF.

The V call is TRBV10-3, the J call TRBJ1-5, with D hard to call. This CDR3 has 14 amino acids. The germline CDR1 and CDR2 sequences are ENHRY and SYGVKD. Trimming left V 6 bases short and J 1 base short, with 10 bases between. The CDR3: CAISAVRSNQPQHF. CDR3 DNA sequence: TGTGCCATCAGCGCCGTAAGGAGCAATCAGCCCCAGCATTTT.

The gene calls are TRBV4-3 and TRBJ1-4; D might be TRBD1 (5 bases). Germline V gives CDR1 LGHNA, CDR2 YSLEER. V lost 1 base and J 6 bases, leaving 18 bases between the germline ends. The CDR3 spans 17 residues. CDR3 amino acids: CASSQVLRDGEDEKLFF. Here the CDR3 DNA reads TGCGCCAGCAGCCAAGTTTTGAGGGACGGCGAAGATGAAAAACTGTTTTTT.

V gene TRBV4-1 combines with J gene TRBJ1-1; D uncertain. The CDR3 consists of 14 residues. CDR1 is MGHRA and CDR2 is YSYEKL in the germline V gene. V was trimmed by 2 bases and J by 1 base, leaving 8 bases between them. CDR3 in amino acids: CASSQPGENTEAFF. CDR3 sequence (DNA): TGCGCCAGCAGCCAACCAGGCGAGAACACTGAAGCTTTCTTT.

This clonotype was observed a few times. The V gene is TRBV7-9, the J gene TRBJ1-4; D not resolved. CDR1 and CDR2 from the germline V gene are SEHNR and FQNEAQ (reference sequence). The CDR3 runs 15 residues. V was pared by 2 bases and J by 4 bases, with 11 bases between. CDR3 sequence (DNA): TGTGCCAGCAGCTTATACACCGAGATTAATGAAAAACTGTTTTTT. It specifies CASSLYTEINEKLFF.

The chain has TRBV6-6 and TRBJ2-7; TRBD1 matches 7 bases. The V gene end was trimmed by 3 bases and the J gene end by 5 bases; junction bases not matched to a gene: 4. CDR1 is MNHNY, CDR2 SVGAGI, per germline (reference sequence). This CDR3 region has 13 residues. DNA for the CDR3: TGTGCCAGCAGTTATGGGACAGTGGACGAGCAGTACTTC. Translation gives CASSYGTVDEQYF.

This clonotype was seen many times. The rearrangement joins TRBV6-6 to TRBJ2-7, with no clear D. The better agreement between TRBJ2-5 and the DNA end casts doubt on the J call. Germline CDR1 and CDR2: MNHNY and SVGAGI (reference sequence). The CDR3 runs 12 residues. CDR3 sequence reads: CASSATLGTQYF. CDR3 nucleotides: TGTGCCAGCAGTGCCACGTTGGGGACCCAGTACTTC.

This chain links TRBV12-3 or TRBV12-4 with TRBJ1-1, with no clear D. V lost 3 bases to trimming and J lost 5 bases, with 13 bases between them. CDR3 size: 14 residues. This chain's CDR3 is CASSFSSGRTEAFF. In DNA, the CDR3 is TGTGCCAGCAGTTTCTCCTCGGGGAGGACTGAAGCTTTCTTT.